The clone carrying this T cell receptor beta chain occurred a few times. This sample was taken from a study of blood T cells in healthy people across ages. It was with a sample-barcoded 5' primer and a J-beta primer mix that a second PCR of roughly 6 to 12 cycles was run. TCRdb called the 5' RACE reads again in MiXCR, with one record for every CDR3 protein. This table has 800,000 or so distinct CDR3 sequences, approximately 59% appearing once. CDR3 length equals 12 residues. Trimming cost V 3 bases and J 9 bases, with 9 bases left between them. The sequenced sample was blood. The sequence was obtained from a man aged 25-45 years in good health. J is TRBJ2-1 and V is TRBV12-3 or TRBV12-4; no clear D gene. CDR3 DNA: TGTGCCAGCAGTTTGAAGGGAAGTGAGCAGTTCTTC. Translation: CASSLKGSEQFF.